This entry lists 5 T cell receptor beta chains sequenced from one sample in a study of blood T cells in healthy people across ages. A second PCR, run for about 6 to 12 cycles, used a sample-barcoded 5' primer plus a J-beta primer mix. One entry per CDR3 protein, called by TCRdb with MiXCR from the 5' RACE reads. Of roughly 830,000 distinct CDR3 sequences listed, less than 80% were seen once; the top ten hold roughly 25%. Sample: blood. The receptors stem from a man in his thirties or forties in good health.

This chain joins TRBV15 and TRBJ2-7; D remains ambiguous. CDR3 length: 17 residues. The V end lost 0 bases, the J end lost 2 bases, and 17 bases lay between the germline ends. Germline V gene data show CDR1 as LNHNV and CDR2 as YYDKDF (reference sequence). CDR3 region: CATSRDAFPTSAYEQYF. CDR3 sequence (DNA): TGTGCCACCAGCAGAGATGCATTTCCGACCTCGGCCTACGAGCAGTACTTC.

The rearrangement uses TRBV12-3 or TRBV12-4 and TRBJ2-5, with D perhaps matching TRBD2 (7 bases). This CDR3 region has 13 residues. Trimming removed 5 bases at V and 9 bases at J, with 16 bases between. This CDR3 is CASSTSDSGAQYF. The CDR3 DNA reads TGTGCCAGCAGTACTAGCGACTCAGGGGCCCAGTACTTC.

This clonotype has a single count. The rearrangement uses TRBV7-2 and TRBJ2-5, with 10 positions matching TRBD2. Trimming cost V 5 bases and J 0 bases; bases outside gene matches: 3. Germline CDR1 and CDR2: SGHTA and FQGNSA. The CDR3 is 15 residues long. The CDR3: CASSALAGYQETQYF. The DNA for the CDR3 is TGTGCCAGCAGCGCACTAGCGGGGTACCAAGAGACCCAGTACTTC.

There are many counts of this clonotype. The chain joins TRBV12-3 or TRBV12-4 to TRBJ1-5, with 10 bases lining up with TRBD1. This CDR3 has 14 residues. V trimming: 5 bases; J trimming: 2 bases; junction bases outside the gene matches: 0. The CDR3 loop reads CASSGTGGNQPQHF. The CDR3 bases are TGTGCCAGCAGTGGGACAGGGGGCAATCAGCCCCAGCATTTT.

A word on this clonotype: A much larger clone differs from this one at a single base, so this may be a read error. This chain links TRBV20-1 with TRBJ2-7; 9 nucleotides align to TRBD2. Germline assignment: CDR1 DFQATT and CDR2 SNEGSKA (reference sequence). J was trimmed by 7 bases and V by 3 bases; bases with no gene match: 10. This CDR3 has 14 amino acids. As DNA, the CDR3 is TGCAGTGCTAGTAAACTAGCGGGCTACAATGAGCAGTACTTC. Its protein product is CSASKLAGYNEQYF.